This T cell receptor beta chain is drawn from a study of blood T cell repertoires in COVID-19. The age range of participants was 18 to 89 years, with residence in fewer than 25 US areas. Recovered status applied to Cohort 3 donors who had two consecutive negative PCRs. It also applied to those with clearance or with symptom resolution. Germline V gene sequence: CDR1 LGHNA, CDR2 YNFKEQ. The CDR3 covers 14 residues. The V gene end was trimmed by 4 bases and the J gene end by 4 bases; junction bases not matched to a gene: 5. Method: immunoSEQ multiplex PCR; TCRdb's copy keeps in-frame clones and lacks some. The table lists roughly 310,000 clones, 90% of them singletons, with around 2.6% in the top ten.

The sample taken for sequencing was PBMCs or T cells enriched from blood (not recorded which). This chain joins TRBV4-2 and TRBJ2-7; 9 bases are a match to TRBD2. This receptor was taken from a man aged 55 to 69 who had recovered from COVID-19. For the CDR3, the DNA is TGTGCCAGCAGCCCTAGCGGGGTTCGTTACGAGCAGTACTTC. Protein: CASSPSGVRYEQYF.